The table lists the clone carrying this T cell receptor (beta chain) with many counts. No antigen is known for it. This specimen comes from a study of glioma-infiltrating T cells. The V end lost 7 bases, the J end lost 3 bases, and 19 bases lay between the germline ends. The CDR3 consists of 15 residues. Per germline, CDR1 MDHEN and CDR2 SYDVKM. TCR alpha and beta CDR3 regions were amplified from RNA using iRepertoire nested multiplex PCR. One-step reverse transcription and amplification started from around 100-400 ng of tissue mRNA or PBMC total RNA. TCRdb re-called the multiplex PCR reads through MiXCR, storing one row per CDR3 protein. The repertoire holds 170,000 or so distinct CDR3 sequences, with around 45% as singletons. Regarding the study as a whole: Very few CDR3 sequences were shared between tissue and blood.

The gene calls are TRBV28 and TRBJ2-7; maybe TRBD2 (6 bases). Input material: glioma tissue, nonneoplastic brain tissue, or PBMCs (not recorded which). This TCR was sampled from a human donor with low-grade glioma or glioblastoma, undergoing nonglioma brain surgery, or in good health (not recorded which). For the CDR3, the DNA is TGTGCCAGCATATCGGGACTCCCGGGGAACTACGAGCAGTACTTC. Its protein product is CASISGLPGNYEQYF.